The T cell receptor beta chain under discussion was sequenced for a study of T-cell memory formation after mild COVID-19. For this clonotype: Antigen unknown.

One entry per CDR3 protein results from TCRdb running MiXCR on the 5' RACE reads. Among a few hundred thousand distinct CDR3 sequences, approximately 21% were seen once, and the ten largest hold around 13%. Overall study findings and caveats: Contracting clones, day 15 to 85, had balanced CD4/CD8, and later expanders favored CD4+. Mainly in CM and EM were contracting CD4+ clones; CD8+ were in EMRA.

This CDR3 contains 14 residues. The V and J ends lost 0 bases and 4 bases respectively, with 10 bases between them. Germline values: CDR1 SGHRS, CDR2 YFSETQ. The sequence derives from an adult woman who had mild COVID-19 (a few samples of this study predate the infection). Cell type and time point are not known. V gene TRBV5-1 combines with J gene TRBJ1-1; tentative D call: TRBD1 (5 bases). Sequencing was performed on PBMCs or a T cell subset sorted from them (not recorded which). The CDR3 here is CASSLERGRTEAFF. For the CDR3, the DNA is TGCGCCAGCAGCTTGGAAAGGGGACGCACTGAAGCTTTCTTT.